The clone carrying this TCR beta chain came up many times. The V gene's germline CDR1 is MGHRA and CDR2 YSYEKL. The CDR3 spans 16 residues. The ends were cut back, 1 base at V and 3 bases at J, with 13 bases in the middle. This entry belongs to a study of molecular identifiers for immune sequencing clone quantification. TCRdb re-called the PCR reads with MiXCR, one entry per CDR3 protein. Among 460,000 or so distinct CDR3 sequences listed, approximately 25% were seen once. The specimen sequenced was naive CD8+ T cells from blood, with Jurkat cell RNA spiked in. Subset: FACS-sorted CD8+CD4-CCR7+CD45RA+ naive T cells. This rearrangement joins TRBV4-1 to TRBJ1-5; tentative D call: TRBD1 (6 bases). The TCR comes from a human donor in good health. Some libraries in this study had Jurkat cell RNA spiked in. DNA of the CDR3: TGCGCCAGCAGCCAAGGGGATGCAGGGGACAATCAGCCCCAGCATTTT. Amino acid sequence: CASSQGDAGDNQPQHF.